These 2 T cell receptor beta chains were all obtained from the same sample, sequenced in a study of cytomegalovirus exposure and HLA in healthy donors. Primers: 60 Vbeta forward and 13 Jbeta reverse. Clones were read by immunoSEQ multiplex PCR, and TCRdb kept only the in-frame ones, dropping some. The sample lists around 130,000 clones; approximately 84% were seen once. Sample: PBMCs. All receptors derive from a boy between 2 and 15 years old in good health and CMV-seronegative.

The rearrangement joins TRBV15 to TRBJ1-1; tentatively, D is TRBD1 (6 bases). Germline V gives CDR1 LNHNV, CDR2 YYDKDF (reference sequence). There are 14 residues in the CDR3. Trimming removed 4 bases at V and 5 bases at J, with 14 bases between. The CDR3 is CATSTRGAGTEAFF. The CDR3 DNA sequence: TGTGCCACCAGCACTCGGGGGGCGGGGACTGAAGCTTTCTTT.

The table lists this clone with a count of one. This chain joins TRBV10-3 and TRBJ1-1, with a tentative D call TRBD1 (5 bases). The CDR3 is 13 amino acids. Trimming pared 3 bases from V and 9 bases from J, leaving 14 bases between. The germline CDR1 and CDR2 sequences are ENHRY and SYGVKD. CDR3 protein: CAISEGAALQAFF. The CDR3 nucleotides read TGTGCCATCAGTGAAGGGGCAGCCCTTCAAGCTTTCTTT.